The 16 T cell receptor beta chains below all came from one sample that was sequenced in a study of blood T cell repertoires in COVID-19. Measured with immunoSEQ multiplex PCR; TCRdb has only the in-frame clones, and not every one. The sample consists of 300,000 or so clones, about 82% of them appearing once. Sequenced material: peripheral blood. The receptors here all came from a woman between 50 and 59 years old with acute or convalescent COVID-19.

This chain links TRBV28 with TRBJ1-6; no clear D gene. The CDR3 spans 14 residues. The V end lost 3 bases, the J end lost 6 bases, and 9 bases lay between the germline ends. Germline V lookup: CDR1 MDHEN, CDR2 SYDVKM. CDR3 in DNA: TGTGCCAGCAGTTTGGCAGGCCCTAATTCACCCCTCCACTTT. This gives the protein CASSLAGPNSPLHF.

The V and J genes are TRBV19 and TRBJ1-5, with 9 positions matching TRBD1. The J segment lost 7 bases and the V segment lost 6 bases, leaving 7 bases of the junction unmatched. The germline CDR1 and CDR2 sequences are LNHDA and SQIVND (reference sequence). The CDR3 sequence is 14 residues long. CDR3 in DNA: TGTGCCAGTAGCCGGGACAGGGCGCAGCAGCCCCAGCATTTT. The encoded protein is CASSRDRAQQPQHF.

The chain couples TRBV28 to TRBJ2-1; 9 bases map to TRBD2. Unmatched junction bases numbered 2, after V lost 7 bases and J lost 4 bases. Germline V gene lookup returns CDR1 MDHEN and CDR2 SYDVKM. This CDR3 region has 13 residues. The CDR3 protein is CASNLAGYNEQFF. CDR3 nucleotide sequence: TGTGCCAGCAACCTAGCGGGGTACAATGAGCAGTTCTTC.

This chain links TRBV6-5 with TRBJ2-5, with D possibly being TRBD1 (6 bases). Per the germline V gene, CDR1 is MNHEY and CDR2 is SVGAGI. The V gene lost 5 bases and the J gene lost 4 bases, with 14 bases spanning the gap. This CDR3 is built from 14 residues. The CDR3 DNA is TGTGCCAGCAGTCCCGGGACAATGGGAGAGACCCAGTACTTC. It yields the protein CASSPGTMGETQYF.

The chain has TRBV25-1 and TRBJ1-5; 8 nucleotides align to TRBD1. This CDR3 contains 16 residues. Trimming removed 4 bases from V and 4 bases from J; junction bases left unmatched: 9. Germline CDR1 and CDR2: MGHDK and SYGVNS. CDR3 sequence reads: CASSVTGTGFNQPQHF. CDR3 nucleotides: TGTGCCAGCAGTGTAACCGGGACAGGCTTTAATCAGCCCCAGCATTTT.

The V gene is TRBV7-8, the J gene TRBJ1-3; perhaps TRBD1 as D (5 bases). V lost 0 bases and J lost 0, with 6 bases in between. Germline V gives CDR1 SGHVS, CDR2 FQNEAQ. The CDR3 loop spans 15 amino acids. The CDR3 region is CASSLATDSGNTIYF. As DNA, the CDR3 is TGTGCCAGCAGCTTAGCGACAGACTCTGGAAACACCATATATTTT.

The chain links TRBV18 to TRBJ1-4; maybe TRBD1 (5 bases). Deletions cut 8 bases from V and 4 bases from J, with 17 bases between. From germline, CDR1 is KGHSH and CDR2 LQKENI. CDR3 size: 15 residues. The CDR3 nucleotides read TGTGCCAGCCCCAATACCGGGACTGATAATGAAAAACTGTTTTTT. Protein product: CASPNTGTDNEKLFF. Supplemented by reference TRBV18 and TRBJ1-4, the full variable domain reads NAGVMQNPRHLVRRRGQEARLRCSPMKGHSHVYWYRQLPEEGLKFMVYLQKENIIDESGMPKERFSAEFPKEGPSILRIQQVVRGDSAAYFCASPNTGTDNEKLFFGSGTQLSVL.

The chain combines TRBV7-9 with TRBJ1-1; D is uncertain. The germline V and J ends were trimmed by 5 bases and 1 base, with 5 bases remaining between them. The CDR3 length is 12 residues. Per the germline V gene, CDR1 is SEHNR and CDR2 is FQNEAQ (reference sequence). This CDR3 reads CASSTGNTEAFF. CDR3 sequence (DNA): TGTGCCAGCAGCACCGGGAACACTGAAGCTTTCTTT. Variable domain in full (rest from reference TRBV7-9 and TRBJ1-1): DTGVSQNPRHKITKRGQNVTFRCDPISEHNRLYWYRQTLGQGPEFLTYFQNEAQLEKSRLLSDRFSAERPKGSFSTLEIQRTEQGDSAMYLCASSTGNTEAFFGQGTRLTVV.

The gene calls are TRBV18 and TRBJ2-4; TRBD1 agrees at 7 bases. The CDR3 has 15 amino acids. Germline V gives CDR1 KGHSH, CDR2 LQKENI. The V segment lost 0 bases and the J segment 8 bases; nucleotides outside the gene matches: 7. The CDR3 reads CASSPPRGQGDIQYF. The CDR3 DNA follows: TGTGCCAGCTCACCACCGAGAGGGCAGGGGGACATTCAGTACTTC.

A single count supports this clone. The J gene is TRBJ2-3, the V gene TRBV9; the D gene is possibly TRBD2 (5 bases). Germline V gene lookup returns CDR1 SGDLS and CDR2 YYNGEE. Trimming stripped 2 bases from V and 2 bases from J, with 9 bases between. This CDR3 spans 14 amino acids. The DNA of the CDR3 is TGTGCCAGCAGCGTGACGGGGAACACAGATACGCAGTATTTT. Residues: CASSVTGNTDTQYF. Drawing the rest from reference TRBV9 and TRBJ2-3, the complete variable domain is DSGVTQTPKHLITATGQRVTLRCSPRSGDLSVYWYQQSLDQGLQFLIQYYNGEERAKGNILERFSAQQFPDLHSELNLSSLELGDSALYFCASSVTGNTDTQYFGPGTRLTVL.

The chain employs TRBV5-4 and TRBJ2-7, with TRBD2 matching over 9 bases. The CDR3 is 15 residues long. Germline-derived CDR1 and CDR2 are SGHNT and YYREEE (reference sequence). V shed 4 bases, J shed 3 bases, and the junction held 8 bases outside the gene matches. This chain's CDR3 is CASSKPIAGDYEQYF. DNA for the CDR3: TGTGCCAGCAGCAAACCCATAGCGGGGGACTACGAGCAGTACTTC.

The chain carries TRBV9 and TRBJ2-1, with 8 bases matching TRBD2. The CDR3 runs 16 residues. V was clipped by 0 bases and J by 4 bases; unmatched bases: 6. CDR1 is SGDLS and CDR2 is YYNGEE in the germline V gene. This chain's CDR3 is CASSVEAGGSYNEQFF. The CDR3 nucleotides read TGTGCCAGCAGCGTAGAGGCGGGAGGATCGTACAATGAGCAGTTCTTC.

This clone appeared a few times. V is TRBV9 and J is TRBJ1-5; tentative D call: TRBD1 (6 bases). Germline CDR1 and CDR2: SGDLS and YYNGEE. The CDR3 spans 13 residues. Deletions cut 3 bases from V and 5 bases from J, with 9 bases between. CDR3 nucleotide sequence: TGTGCCAGCAGCGCAGGGGCGGATCAGCCCCAGCATTTT. Its translation is CASSAGADQPQHF.

The table lists this clone with a few counts. This chain connects TRBV2 to TRBJ1-4, with no clear D. CDR3 length: 13 residues. CDR1 and CDR2 (germline): SNHLY, FYNNEI. Trimming removed 8 bases at V and 5 bases at J, with 12 bases between. Here the CDR3 reads CASREPGNEKLFF. The CDR3 region has the DNA TGTGCCAGCCGGGAGCCGGGGAATGAAAAACTGTTTTTT. The whole variable domain, filled in from reference TRBV2 and TRBJ1-4, reads EPEVTQTPSHQVTQMGQEVILRCVPISNHLYFYWYRQILGQKVEFLVSFYNNEISEKSEIFDDQFSVERPDGSNFTLKIRSTKLEDSAMYFCASREPGNEKLFFGSGTQLSVL.

The chain has TRBV27 and TRBJ2-7; TRBD2 is a possible D gene (6 bases). V gave up 9 bases and J gave up 2 bases, with 20 bases separating them. Germline V gene lookup returns CDR1 MNHEY and CDR2 SMNVEV (reference sequence). The CDR3 totals 15 residues. CDR3 sequence reads: CAREKIGTYTYEQYF. Written as DNA, the CDR3 is TGTGCCAGGGAGAAAATCGGGACTTACACCTACGAGCAGTACTTC.

To note about this clone: The sample carries other DNA sequences with the same CDR3. The gene calls are TRBV28 and TRBJ1-6, with 8 bases lining up with TRBD1. J gave up 6 bases and V 2 bases, and 3 bases lay outside the gene matches. The CDR3 totals 15 residues. CDR1 MDHEN and CDR2 SYDVKM come from the germline V gene. The CDR3 region is CASSLAGGGNSPLHF. The CDR3 nucleotides are TGTGCCAGCAGTTTAGCAGGGGGCGGTAATTCACCCCTCCACTTT.